This T cell receptor beta chain was recorded in a study of vaccination effects on CD4 cells after COVID-19. A remark on this clone: Its antigen is unidentified.

The CDR3 covers 14 residues. V lost 0 bases and J lost 0, with 7 bases in between. Germline assignment: CDR1 SGHRS and CDR2 YFSETQ. Sequencing used immunoSEQ multiplex PCR; TCRdb keeps in-frame clones, though not all of them. The sample lists approximately 74,000 clones; around 73% were seen once. The authors isolated CD4+ T cells after around 11 days of culture. Participants completed two doses of the BNT162b2 or mRNA-1273 vaccine. Testing of the vaccine recipients showed negative nucleocapsid antibodies and no prior SARS-CoV-2 infection. The specimen comprised CD4+ T cells from PBMCs cultured without peptide, sampled after COVID-19 vaccination. The source is a human donor who received a COVID-19 vaccine. The chain joins TRBV5-1 to TRBJ2-7, with a weak D call TRBD1 (5 bases). CDR3: CASSLAGNSYEQYV. The CDR3 bases are TGCGCCAGCAGCTTGGCAGGGAACTCCTACGAGCAGTACGTC.